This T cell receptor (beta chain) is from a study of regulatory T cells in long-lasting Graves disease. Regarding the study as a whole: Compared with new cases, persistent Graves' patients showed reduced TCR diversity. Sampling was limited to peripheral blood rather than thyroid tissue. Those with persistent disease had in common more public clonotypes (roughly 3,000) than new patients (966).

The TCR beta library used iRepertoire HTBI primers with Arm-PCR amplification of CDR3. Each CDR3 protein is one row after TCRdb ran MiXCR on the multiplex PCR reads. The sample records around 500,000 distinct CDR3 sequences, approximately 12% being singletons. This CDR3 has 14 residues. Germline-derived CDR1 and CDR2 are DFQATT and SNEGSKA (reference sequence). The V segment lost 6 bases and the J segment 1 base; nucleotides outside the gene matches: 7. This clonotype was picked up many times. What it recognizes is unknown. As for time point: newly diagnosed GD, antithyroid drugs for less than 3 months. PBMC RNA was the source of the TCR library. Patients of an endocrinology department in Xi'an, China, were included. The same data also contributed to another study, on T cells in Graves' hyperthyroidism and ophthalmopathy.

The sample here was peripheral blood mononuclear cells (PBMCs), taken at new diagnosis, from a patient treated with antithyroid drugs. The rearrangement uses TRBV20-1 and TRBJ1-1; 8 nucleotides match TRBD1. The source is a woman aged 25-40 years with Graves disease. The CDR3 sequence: CSAPGQVTNTEAFF. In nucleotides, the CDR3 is TGCAGTGCCCCGGGACAGGTAACGAACACTGAAGCTTTCTTT.